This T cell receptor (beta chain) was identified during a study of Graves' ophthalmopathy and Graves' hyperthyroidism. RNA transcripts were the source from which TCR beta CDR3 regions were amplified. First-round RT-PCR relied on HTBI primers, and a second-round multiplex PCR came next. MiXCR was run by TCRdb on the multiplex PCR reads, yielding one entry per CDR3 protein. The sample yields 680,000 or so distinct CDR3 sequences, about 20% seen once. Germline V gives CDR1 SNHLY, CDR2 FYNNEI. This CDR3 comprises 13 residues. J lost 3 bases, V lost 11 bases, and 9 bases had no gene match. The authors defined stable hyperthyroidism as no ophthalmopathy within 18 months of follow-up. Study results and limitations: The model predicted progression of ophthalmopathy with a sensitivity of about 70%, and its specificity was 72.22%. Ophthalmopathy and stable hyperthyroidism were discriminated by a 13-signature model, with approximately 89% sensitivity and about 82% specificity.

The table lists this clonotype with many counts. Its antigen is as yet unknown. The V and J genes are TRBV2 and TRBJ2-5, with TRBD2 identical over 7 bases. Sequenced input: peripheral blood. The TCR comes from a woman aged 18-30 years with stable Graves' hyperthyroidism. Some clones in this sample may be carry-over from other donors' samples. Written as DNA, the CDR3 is TGTGCCTCTACAGCGGCGGGGGAAGAGACCCAGTACTTC. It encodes CASTAAGEETQYF.